This entry concerns a single T cell receptor beta chain. Assay used: immunoSEQ multiplex PCR; TCRdb lists only in-frame clones, some missing. The table has about 250,000 clones, nearly 90% seen once. This sample was taken from a study of blood T cell repertoires in COVID-19. The overall study: Acute-phase and convalescent COVID-19 samples originated in the United States, Italy and Spain. The analysed material was cDNA or gDNA that came from T cells, B-cell-depleted T cells, or PBMCs.

Germline CDR1 SNHLY, CDR2 FYNNEI. The CDR3 runs 14 residues. Trimming cost V 6 bases and J 5 bases; bases outside gene matches: 4. This chain uses TRBV2 with TRBJ2-5; 12 bases are shared with TRBD2. This sequence originates from a man between 18 and 29 years old with active or convalescent COVID-19. Sequenced input: peripheral blood. Written as DNA, the CDR3 is TGTGCCAGCAGGACCGGGACTAGCGGGGAGACCCAGTACTTC. This codes for CASRTGTSGETQYF. The full variable domain, completed using reference TRBV2 and TRBJ2-5, is EPEVTQTPSHQVTQMGQEVILRCVPISNHLYFYWYRQILGQKVEFLVSFYNNEISEKSEIFDDQFSVERPDGSNFTLKIRSTKLEDSAMYFCASRTGTSGETQYFGPGTRLLVL.